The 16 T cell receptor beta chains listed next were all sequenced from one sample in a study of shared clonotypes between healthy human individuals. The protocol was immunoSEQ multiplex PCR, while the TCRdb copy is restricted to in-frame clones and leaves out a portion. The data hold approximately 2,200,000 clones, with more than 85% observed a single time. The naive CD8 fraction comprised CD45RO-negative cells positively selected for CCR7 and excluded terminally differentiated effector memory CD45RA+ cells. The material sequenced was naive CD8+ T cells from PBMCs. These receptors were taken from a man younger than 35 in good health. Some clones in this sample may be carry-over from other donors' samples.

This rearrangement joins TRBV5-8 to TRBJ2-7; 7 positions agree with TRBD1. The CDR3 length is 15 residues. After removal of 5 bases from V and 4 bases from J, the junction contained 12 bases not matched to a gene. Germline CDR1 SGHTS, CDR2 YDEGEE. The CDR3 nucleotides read TGTGCCAGCAGTCCGAGGGGGCGTGGATGGTACGAGCAGTACTTC. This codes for CASSPRGRGWYEQYF. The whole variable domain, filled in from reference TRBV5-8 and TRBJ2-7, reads EAGVTQSPTHLIKTRGQQATLRCSPISGHTSVYWYQQALGLGLQFLLWYDEGEERNRGNFPPRFSGRQFPNYSSELNVNALELEDSALYLCASSPRGRGWYEQYFGPGTRLTVT.

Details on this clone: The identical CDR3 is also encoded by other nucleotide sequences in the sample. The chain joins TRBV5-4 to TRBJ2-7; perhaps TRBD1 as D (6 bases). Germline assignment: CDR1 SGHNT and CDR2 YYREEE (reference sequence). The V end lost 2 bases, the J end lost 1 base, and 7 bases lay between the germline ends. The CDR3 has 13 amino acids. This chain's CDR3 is CASSFRGSYEQYF. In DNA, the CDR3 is TGTGCCAGCAGCTTCAGGGGATCCTACGAGCAGTACTTC.

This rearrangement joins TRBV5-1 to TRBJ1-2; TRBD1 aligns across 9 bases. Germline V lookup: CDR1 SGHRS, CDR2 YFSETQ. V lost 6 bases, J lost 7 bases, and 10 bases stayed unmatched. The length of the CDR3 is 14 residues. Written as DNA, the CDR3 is TGCGCCAGCACACCGGGACAGGGCTCCCTTGGCTACACCTTC. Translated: CASTPGQGSLGYTF.

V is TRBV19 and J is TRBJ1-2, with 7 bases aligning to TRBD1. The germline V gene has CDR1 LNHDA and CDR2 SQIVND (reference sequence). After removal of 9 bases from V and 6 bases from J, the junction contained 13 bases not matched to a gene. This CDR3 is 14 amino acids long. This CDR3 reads CASPILGTVDGYTF. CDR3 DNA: TGTGCCAGCCCAATTCTAGGGACAGTGGATGGCTACACCTTC.

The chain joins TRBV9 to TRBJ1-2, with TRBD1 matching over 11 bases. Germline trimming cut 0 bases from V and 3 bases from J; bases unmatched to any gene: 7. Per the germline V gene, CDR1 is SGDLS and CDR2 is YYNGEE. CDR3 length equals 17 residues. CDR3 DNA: TGTGCCAGCAGCGTAGAGCTCGGGACAGGGGGTGACTATGGCTACACCTTC. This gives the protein CASSVELGTGGDYGYTF.

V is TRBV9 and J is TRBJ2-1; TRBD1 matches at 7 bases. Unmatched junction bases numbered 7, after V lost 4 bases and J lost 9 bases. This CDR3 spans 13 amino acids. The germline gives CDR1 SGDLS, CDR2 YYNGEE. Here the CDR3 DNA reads TGTGCCAGCAGCTTACAGGGGAGTAGTGAGCAGTTCTTC. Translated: CASSLQGSSEQFF.

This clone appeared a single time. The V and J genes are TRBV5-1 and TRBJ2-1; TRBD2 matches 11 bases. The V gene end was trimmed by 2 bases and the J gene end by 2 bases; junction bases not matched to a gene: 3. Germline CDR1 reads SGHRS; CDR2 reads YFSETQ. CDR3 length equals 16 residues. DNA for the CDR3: TGCGCCAGCAGCTTTAGCGGGAGGGCCCCCTACAATGAGCAGTTCTTC. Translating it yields CASSFSGRAPYNEQFF.

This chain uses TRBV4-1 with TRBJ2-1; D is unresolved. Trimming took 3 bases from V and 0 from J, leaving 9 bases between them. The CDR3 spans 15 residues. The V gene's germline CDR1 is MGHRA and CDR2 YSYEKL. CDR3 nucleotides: TGCGCCAGCAGCCAGGCCGTACGCTCCTACAATGAGCAGTTCTTC. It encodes CASSQAVRSYNEQFF.

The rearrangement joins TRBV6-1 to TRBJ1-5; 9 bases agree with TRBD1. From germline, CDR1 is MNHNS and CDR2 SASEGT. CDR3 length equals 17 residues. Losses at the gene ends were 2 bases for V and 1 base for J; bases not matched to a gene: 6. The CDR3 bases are TGTGCCAGCAGTGAACTACAGGGGGCCTGGAGCAATCAGCCCCAGCATTTT. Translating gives CASSELQGAWSNQPQHF.

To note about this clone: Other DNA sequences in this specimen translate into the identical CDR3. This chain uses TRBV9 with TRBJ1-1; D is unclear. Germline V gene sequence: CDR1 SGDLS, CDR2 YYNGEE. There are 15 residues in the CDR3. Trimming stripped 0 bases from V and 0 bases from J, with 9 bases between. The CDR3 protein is CASSVAGNMNTEAFF. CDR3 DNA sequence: TGTGCCAGCAGCGTAGCCGGAAACATGAACACTGAAGCTTTCTTT.

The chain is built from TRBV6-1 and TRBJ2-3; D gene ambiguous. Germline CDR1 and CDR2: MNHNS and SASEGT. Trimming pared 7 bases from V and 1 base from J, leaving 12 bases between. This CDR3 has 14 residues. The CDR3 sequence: CASKVVLRTDTQYF. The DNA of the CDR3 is TGTGCCAGCAAGGTAGTACTACGCACAGATACGCAGTATTTT.

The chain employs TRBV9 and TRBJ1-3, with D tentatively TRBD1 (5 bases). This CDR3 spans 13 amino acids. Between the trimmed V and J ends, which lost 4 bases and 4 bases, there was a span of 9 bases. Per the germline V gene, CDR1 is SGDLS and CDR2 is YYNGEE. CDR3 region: CASSPGLGNTIYF. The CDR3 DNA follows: TGTGCCAGCAGCCCGGGACTGGGAAACACCATATATTTT.

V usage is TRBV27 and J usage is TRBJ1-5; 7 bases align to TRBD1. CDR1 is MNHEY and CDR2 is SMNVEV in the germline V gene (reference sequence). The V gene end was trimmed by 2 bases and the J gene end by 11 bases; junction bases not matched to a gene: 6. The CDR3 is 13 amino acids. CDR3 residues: CASSLQGGSAQHF. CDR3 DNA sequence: TGTGCCAGCAGTTTACAGGGGGGTTCAGCCCAGCATTTT.

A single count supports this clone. CDR3 sequence reads: CASSPSKRAGFF. The CDR3 nucleotides read TGTGCCAGCAGCCCTAGTAAAAGGGCTGGGTTCTTC. The chain recombines TRBV7-8 with TRBJ2-1; no clear D gene. This CDR3 contains 12 residues. Germline lookup yields CDR1 SGHVS and CDR2 FQNEAQ. V lost 5 bases to trimming and J lost 15 bases, with 17 bases between them.

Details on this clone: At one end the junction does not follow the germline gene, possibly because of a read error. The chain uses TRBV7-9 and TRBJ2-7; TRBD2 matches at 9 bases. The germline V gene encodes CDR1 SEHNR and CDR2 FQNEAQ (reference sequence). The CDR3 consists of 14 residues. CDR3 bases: TGTGCCAGCAGGTTAGCGGGAGACGAGTACGAGCAGTACTTC. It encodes CASRLAGDEYEQYF.

CDR3 in amino acids: CASRNNEQFF. CDR3 in DNA: TGTGCCAGCAGAAATAATGAGCAGTTCTTC. The rearrangement joins TRBV27 to TRBJ2-1; D is unresolved. The CDR3 covers 10 residues. Germline CDR1 is MNHEY and CDR2 is SMNVEV (reference sequence). The V end lost 6 bases, the J end lost 7 bases, and 4 bases lay between the germline ends.